This T cell receptor (beta chain) originates from a study of beta chain features in type 1 diabetes. Overall study results and limits: High-TCR-expressing cells could be over-represented by cDNA sequencing.

To note about this clone: What it binds is unknown.

The collection from each donor was one heparinised blood draw averaging approximately 110 mL. The CDR3 has 15 amino acids. As every portion of the isolated RNA was reverse transcribed, the sequencing read expressed TCRB transcripts. The data were produced by immunoSEQ multiplex PCR, yet TCRdb's version contains in-frame clones alone and is incomplete. In the table there are about 900,000 clones, 17% of which are singletons. The sample consisted of naive CD4+ T cells from blood. This sequence joins TRBV21-1 and TRBJ2-7; the DNA was not used to check the table's D call, TRBD2. TRBV21-1 corresponds to a pseudogene. This receptor was taken from a woman under 30 in good health. CDR3 nucleotide sequence: TGTGCCAGCAGCAAGCGGACTAGCGGGCTCCACGAGCAGTACTTC. Amino acids: CASSKRTSGLHEQYF.